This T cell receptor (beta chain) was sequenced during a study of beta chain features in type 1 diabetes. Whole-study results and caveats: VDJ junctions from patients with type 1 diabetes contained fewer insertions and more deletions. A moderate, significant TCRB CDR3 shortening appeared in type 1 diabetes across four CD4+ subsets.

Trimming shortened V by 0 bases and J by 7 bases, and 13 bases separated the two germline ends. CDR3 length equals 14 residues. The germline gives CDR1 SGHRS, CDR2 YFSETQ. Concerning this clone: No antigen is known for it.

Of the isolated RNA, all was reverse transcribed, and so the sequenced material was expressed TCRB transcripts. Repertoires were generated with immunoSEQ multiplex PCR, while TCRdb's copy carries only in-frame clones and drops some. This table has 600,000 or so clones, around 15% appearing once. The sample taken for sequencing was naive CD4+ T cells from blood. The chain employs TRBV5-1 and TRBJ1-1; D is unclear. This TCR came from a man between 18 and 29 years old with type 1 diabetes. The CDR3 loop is CASSLALGPNEAFF. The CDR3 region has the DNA TGCGCCAGCAGCTTGGCTTTAGGCCCCAATGAAGCTTTCTTT.